Given below is one TCR beta chain in context. Its antigen is not identified. TCRdb's copy holds only in-frame clones and misses some; the assay was immunoSEQ multiplex PCR. The table records 15,000 to 20,000 clones, roughly 70% of them present only once. These data belong to a study of graft-versus-host responses after intestinal transplantation. Study context: Recipients uniformly received anti-thymocyte globulin induction, followed by tacrolimus and steroids for around 3 years.

General study results and limits: High graft-versus-host to host-versus-graft T cell clonal ratios marked allografts of patients with graft-donor macrochimerism. Recipient marrow showed GvH clones, some seen first in ileum or blood.

Lymphocytes from graft epithelium and lamina propria were isolated. Sequencing used ileum tissue, obtained approximately 20 days after intestinal transplant. The clonotype comes from a human patient who received an intestinal transplant, so some T cells may come from the graft donor.

In DNA, the CDR3 is TGTGCCAGTAGTCCCCAATCTACAGGGTTTACTGAAGCTTTCTTT. Amino acids: CASSPQSTGFTEAFF. The chain joins TRBV19 to TRBJ1-1, with D perhaps matching TRBD1 (6 bases). The germline CDR1 and CDR2 sequences are LNHDA and SQIVND (reference sequence). This CDR3 is 15 amino acids long. With 5 bases removed from V and 5 bases from J, the gap between germline ends came to 18 bases.